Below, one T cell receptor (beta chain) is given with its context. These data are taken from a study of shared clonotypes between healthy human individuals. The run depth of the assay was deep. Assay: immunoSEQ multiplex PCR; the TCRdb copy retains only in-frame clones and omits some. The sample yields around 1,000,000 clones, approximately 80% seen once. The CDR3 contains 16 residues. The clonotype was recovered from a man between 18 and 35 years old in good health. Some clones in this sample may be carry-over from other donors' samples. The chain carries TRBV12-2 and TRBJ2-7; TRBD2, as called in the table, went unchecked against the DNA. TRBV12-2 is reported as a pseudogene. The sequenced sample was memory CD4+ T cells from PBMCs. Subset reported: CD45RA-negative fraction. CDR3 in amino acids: CASRYGLAGGPREQYF. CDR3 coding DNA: TGTGCAAGTCGCTACGGACTAGCGGGAGGGCCGCGCGAGCAGTACTTC.